The present T cell receptor beta chain was sequenced within a study of cytomegalovirus exposure and HLA in healthy donors. With V trimmed by 5 bases and J by 3 bases, 3 bases remained unmatched. The CDR3 consists of 14 residues. Germline V gene sequence: CDR1 MNHEY, CDR2 SVGAGI. The PCR had 60 Vbeta and 13 Jbeta primers. Measured with immunoSEQ multiplex PCR; TCRdb has only the in-frame clones, and not every one. This table holds tens of thousands of clones, under 90% found once. The receptor was derived from a woman younger than 30 in good health and CMV-seronegative. What was sequenced was PBMCs. The rearrangement uses TRBV6-5 and TRBJ2-2; 7 bases agree with TRBD1. The CDR3 spells CASSQGDDTGELFF. The CDR3 DNA follows: TGTGCCAGCAGTCAGGGGGACGACACCGGGGAGCTGTTTTTT.